One T cell receptor (beta chain) is described in this entry. What it binds is not known. The template was RNA from unsorted bulk tissue. Germline CDR1 and CDR2: MNHEY and SVGAGI. The CDR3 runs 16 residues. The source of the sample is a study of tumor and adjacent non-tumor tissue in lung cancer. Study-wide context: There were 12 adenocarcinoma, a couple of squamous cell carcinoma and 1 small cell lung cancer cases.

A modified ARM-PCR protocol with three rounds of nested PCR amplified TCRbeta. TCRdb analysed the multiplex PCR reads with MiXCR anew, one entry per CDR3 protein. In the table there are roughly 67,000 distinct CDR3 sequences, roughly three fifths of which are singletons. Notes on the study in general: Normal lung showed higher cumulative top 100 clone frequency than tumor.

The source is a man aged 50-60 years with non-small cell lung cancer. Sequencing used lung tumor tissue. This chain joins TRBV6-5 and TRBJ2-1, with 8 bases matching TRBD2. The CDR3 bases are TGTGTCATCAGTTACTCGGTTACTAGCGGTAACGATGAGCAGTTCTTC. Protein sequence: CVISYSVTSGNDEQFF.